These T cell receptor beta chains were read from a single sample in a study of CD8 T cells in ankylosing spondylitis. TCRdb re-called the 5' RACE reads with MiXCR, one entry per CDR3 protein. The data hold more than 150,000 distinct CDR3 sequences, with approximately 12% observed a single time. The specimen was blood, either unsorted or a sorted T cell fraction (not recorded which). These receptors were obtained from a female donor with ankylosing spondylitis or in good health (not recorded which). The CDR3 runs from the conserved cysteine through the conserved F or W. The D gene is left open where the match is weak. The size entry is marked missing in some rows and otherwise reads once, few, many or a size class.

J gene,D gene,clone size,V gene,CDR3 length,CDR3 DNA,CDR3 protein
TRBJ2-3,NA,few,TRBV25-1,15,TGTGCCAGCAGTGAAGACAGGTCCGCCGCAGATACGCAGTATTTT,CASSEDRSAADTQYF
TRBJ2-1,TRBD1,few,TRBV7-2,14,TGTGCCAGCAGCTATGGGACAGGGGGCAGTGAGCAGTTCTTC,CASSYGTGGSEQFF
TRBJ2-7,TRBD2,many,TRBV12-3/TRBV12-4,16,TGTGCCAGCAGCCGTCCTGGGAGCGGGGGAAACTACGAGCAGTACTTC,CASSRPGSGGNYEQYF
TRBJ1-1,NA,NA,TRBV24-1,13,TGTGCCACCAGTCAGCAGGGGAGGACTGAAGCTTTCTTT,CATSQQGRTEAFF
TRBJ2-2,TRBD2,many,TRBV4-1,17,TGCGCCAGCAGCCAAGATGCTAGCGGGAGAGGATACGGGGAGCTGTTTTTT,CASSQDASGRGYGELFF
TRBJ2-2,NA,few,TRBV27,14,TGTGCCAGCACCAATTTTGGGGATACCGGGGAGCTGTTTTTT,CASTNFGDTGELFF
TRBJ2-7,NA,NA,TRBV12-3/TRBV12-4,19,TGTGCCAGCAGTTTAGCCGATAGGTGGGACACCTACAACTCCTACGAGCAGTACTTC,CASSLADRWDTYNSYEQYF
TRBJ1-6,TRBD1,NA,TRBV12-3/TRBV12-4,17,TGTGCCAGCAGTTCCCAGGCCTCGGGACAGGCAGGTTCACCCCTCCACTTT,CASSSQASGQAGSPLHF
TRBJ1-1,TRBD1,many,TRBV29-1,15,TGCAGCGTTGAAGGTGTGACAGGGGCGAACACTGAAGCTTTCTTT,CSVEGVTGANTEAFF
TRBJ2-1,NA,many,TRBV12-3/TRBV12-4,12,TGTGCCAGCAGTTTAAAGGGGGATGAGCAGTTCTTC,CASSLKGDEQFF
TRBJ1-2,NA,many,TRBV6-2/TRBV6-3,13,TGTGCCAGCAAGGGAAATAACAGGGTTTCCTACACCTTC,CASKGNNRVSYTF
TRBJ2-2,TRBD1,NA,TRBV5-1,15,TGCGCCAGCAGCCTCACAGGGGAGAGGTCCGGGGAGCTGTTTTTT,CASSLTGERSGELFF
TRBJ2-1,NA,NA,TRBV6-5,16,TGTGCCAGCAGTTACCACCCGCAGGCCAAAGACAATGAGCAGTTCTTC,CASSYHPQAKDNEQFF
TRBJ2-2,NA,few,TRBV16,14,TGTGCCAGCAGCCAATCAGGCGGGCCCGGGGAGCTGTTTTTT,CASSQSGGPGELFF
TRBJ2-5,NA,few,TRBV30,12,TGTGCCTGGAGTCCGGGCTCGGAGACCCAGTACTTC,CAWSPGSETQYF
TRBJ1-1,NA,few,TRBV5-1,15,TGCGCCAGCAGCCCAAATCCAGGGGCGAACACTGAAGCTTTCTTT,CASSPNPGANTEAFF
TRBJ2-2,NA,many,TRBV29-1,14,TGCAGCGTTGTTGGCAGTCCGAACACCGGGGAGCTGTTTTTT,CSVVGSPNTGELFF